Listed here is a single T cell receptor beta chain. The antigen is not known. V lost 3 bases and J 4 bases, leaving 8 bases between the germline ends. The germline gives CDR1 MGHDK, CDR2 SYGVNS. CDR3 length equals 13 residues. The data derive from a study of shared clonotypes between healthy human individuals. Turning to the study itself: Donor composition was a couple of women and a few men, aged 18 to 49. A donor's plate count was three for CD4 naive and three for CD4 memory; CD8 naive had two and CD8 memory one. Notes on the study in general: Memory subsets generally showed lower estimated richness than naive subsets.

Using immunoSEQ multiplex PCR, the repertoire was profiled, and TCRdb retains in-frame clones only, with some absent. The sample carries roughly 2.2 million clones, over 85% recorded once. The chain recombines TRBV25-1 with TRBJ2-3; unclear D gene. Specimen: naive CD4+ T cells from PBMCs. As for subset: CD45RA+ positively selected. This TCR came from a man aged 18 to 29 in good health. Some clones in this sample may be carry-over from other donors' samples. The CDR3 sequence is CASSDRDPDTQYF. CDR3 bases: TGTGCCAGCAGTGACCGCGACCCAGATACGCAGTATTTT.